The clone carrying this T cell receptor (beta chain) counts as medium-sized. Antigen specificity is unknown. TCRdb called the reads again in MiXCR, with one record for every CDR3 protein. The data show about 3,500 distinct CDR3 sequences, 13% to 15% seen once. In germline, CDR1 is MNHEY, CDR2 SMNVEV (reference sequence). V lost 3 bases and J lost 6, with 17 bases in between. The CDR3 spans 15 residues. The data belong to a study of liver allograft versus peripheral blood T cells. Study-level information: The authors compared T cell receptor repertoires in transplanted livers with recipients' peripheral blood repertoires. Findings and caveats of the study: Intra-allograft T cell receptor repertoires in the liver reportedly differed from peripheral blood repertoires.

This TCR derives from a human patient who had a liver transplant. The T cells may partly be graft donor cells. This chain joins TRBV27 and TRBJ1-1; D is perhaps TRBD1 (6 bases). CDR3 protein: CASSFWGRGIPEAFF. CDR3 DNA: TGTGCCAGCAGTTTCTGGGGGCGTGGGATCCCTGAAGCTTTCTTT.